This TCR beta chain stems from a study of Ad26.COV2.S vaccination and SARS-CoV-2 variants. Clones were sequenced by immunoSEQ multiplex PCR, and TCRdb holds only the in-frame ones, with some missing. Found here are fewer than 600,000 clones, roughly nine tenths of them singletons; the top ten hold under 2%. General study findings and limits: An underestimation of total T cell responses may have resulted from the TCR breadth and depth analyses.

The sample's treatment: around 19 received Ad26.COV2.S at low or high dose, single or two shots; several received placebo; per-sample allocation not given. The investigators took samples on day 63 after the first vaccine or placebo injection. About this clone itself: The antigen remains undetermined.

The CDR3 sequence is 16 residues long. V lost 0 bases and J 1 base, leaving 12 bases between the germline ends. Germline CDR1 is SGDLS and CDR2 is YYNGEE. The clonotype comes from a person between 18 and 65 years old who received the Ad26.COV2.S COVID-19 vaccine or a placebo. The chain is built from TRBV9 and TRBJ2-3; tentative D call: TRBD2 (6 bases). The material was peripheral blood, obtained in a trial of Ad26.COV2.S vaccine versus placebo. The DNA of the CDR3 is TGTGCCAGCAGCGTAGGCGGTAGCGGACGCACAGATACGCAGTATTTT. The encoded protein is CASSVGGSGRTDTQYF.